Reported below is one TCR beta chain. Its antigen is unknown. The primer mix had 60 Vbeta and 13 Jbeta primers. Libraries were prepared by immunoSEQ multiplex PCR; TCRdb keeps only in-frame clonotypes and omits some of them. The sample contains around 72,000 clones, roughly four fifths of which appear only once. This sample is drawn from a study of cytomegalovirus exposure and HLA in healthy donors. Study results and caveats: Later on, an analysis found that several of the most significant clusters appeared to be linked to common viral pathogens, which included parvovirus B19. A later analysis linked a missense DCLRE1C variant to TCR beta V- and J-gene trimming. Altogether, some 170 TCR beta chains were recorded as cytomegalovirus-associated.

Donors in the study were healthy people who gave bone marrow. This CDR3 contains 14 residues. V was trimmed by 5 bases and J by 0 bases, leaving 8 bases between them. CDR1 WSHSY and CDR2 SAAADI come from the germline V gene. This TCR derives from a man between 50 and 59 years old in good health and CMV-seronegative. The specimen sequenced was PBMCs. The rearrangement uses TRBV10-2 and TRBJ1-5; no clear D. In DNA, the CDR3 is TGCGCCAGCAGTAGAGTCTATAGCAATCAGCCCCAGCATTTT. It codes for CASSRVYSNQPQHF.